This record concerns one T cell receptor beta chain sequence. Sequencing used immunoSEQ multiplex PCR; TCRdb keeps in-frame clones, though not all of them. Altogether 150,000 to 200,000 clones are present, approximately 82% being singletons, with the ten largest covering approximately 16%. The data belong to a study of blood T cell repertoires in COVID-19. V lost 3 bases, J lost 9 bases, and 11 bases lay in between. The CDR3 spans 12 residues. The chain uses TRBV12-3 or TRBV12-4 and TRBJ1-2, with a weak D call TRBD1 (5 bases). Sequenced input: PBMCs or T cells enriched from blood (not recorded which). This TCR derives from a man aged 45-60 years who had recovered from COVID-19. CDR3 loop: CASSFGTKRYTF. CDR3 nucleotide sequence: TGTGCCAGCAGTTTTGGGACTAAGCGCTACACCTTC.